This TCR beta chain emerged from a study of memory CD4+ T cells and cytomegalovirus serostatus. Study outcomes and limitations: Of around 160 reported CMV TCRbeta sequences, about 70 were found in memory CD4+ repertoires. Suggested: most of the CMV-linked TCR signature lies in CD4+ memory cells.

This table comes from immunoSEQ multiplex PCR, and its TCRdb copy is limited to in-frame clones, with some not included. The profile shows 50,000 to 70,000 clones, roughly four fifths of them singletons. For this clone: Its antigen is not known.

The V gene's germline CDR1 is SGHRS and CDR2 YFSETQ. The CDR3 runs 15 residues. Trimming cost V 3 bases and J 5 bases; bases outside gene matches: 8. The sort gate was single viable CD3+CD4+CD8-CD45RO+ cells for memory CD4+ T cells. Serostatus was set by detecting CMV pp150, pp28, p38, p52 IgG. CD4+ T cells were isolated by positive magnetic selection. The specimen sequenced was memory CD4+ T cells from blood. This chain connects TRBV5-1 to TRBJ2-3, with 8 bases lining up with TRBD2. The receptor was derived from an adult in good health and CMV-seronegative. CDR3 region: CASSSTGGRGDTQYF. CDR3 sequence (DNA): TGCGCCAGCAGCTCCACGGGAGGGAGGGGAGATACGCAGTATTTT. Based on the CDR3 plus reference TRBV5-1 and TRBJ2-3, the full variable domain is KAGVTQTPRYLIKTRGQQVTLSCSPISGHRSVSWYQQTPGQGLQFLFEYFSETQRNKGNFPGRFSGRQFSNSRSEMNVSTLELGDSALYLCASSSTGGRGDTQYFGPGTRLTVL.